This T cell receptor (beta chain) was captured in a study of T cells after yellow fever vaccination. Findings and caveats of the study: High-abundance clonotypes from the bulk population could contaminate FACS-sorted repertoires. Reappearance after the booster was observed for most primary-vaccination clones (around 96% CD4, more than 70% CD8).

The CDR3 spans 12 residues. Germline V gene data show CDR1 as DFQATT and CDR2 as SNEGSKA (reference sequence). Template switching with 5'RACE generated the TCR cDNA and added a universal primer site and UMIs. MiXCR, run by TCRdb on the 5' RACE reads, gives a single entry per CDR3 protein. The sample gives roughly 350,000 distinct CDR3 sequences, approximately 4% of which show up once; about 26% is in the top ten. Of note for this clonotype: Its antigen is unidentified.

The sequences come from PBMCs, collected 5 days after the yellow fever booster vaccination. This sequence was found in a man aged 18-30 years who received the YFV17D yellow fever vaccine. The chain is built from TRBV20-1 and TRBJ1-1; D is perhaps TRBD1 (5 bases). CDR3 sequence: CRVGTPEGEAFF. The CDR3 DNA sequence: TGCAGGGTTGGGACTCCCGAGGGGGAAGCTTTCTTT.